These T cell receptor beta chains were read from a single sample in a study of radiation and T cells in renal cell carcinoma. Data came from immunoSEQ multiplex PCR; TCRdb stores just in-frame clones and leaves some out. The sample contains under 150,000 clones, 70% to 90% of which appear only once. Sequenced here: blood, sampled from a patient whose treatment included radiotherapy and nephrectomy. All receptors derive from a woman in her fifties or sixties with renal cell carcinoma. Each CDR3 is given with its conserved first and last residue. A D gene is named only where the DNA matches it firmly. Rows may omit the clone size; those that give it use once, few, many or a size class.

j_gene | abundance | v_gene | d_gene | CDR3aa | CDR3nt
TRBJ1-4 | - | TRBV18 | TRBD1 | CASSPTSGGYTNEKLFF | TGTGCCAGCTCACCAACTTCAGGGGGCTACACTAATGAAAAACTGTTTTTT
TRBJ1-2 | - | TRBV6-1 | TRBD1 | CASIMGVRGDKGYTF | TGTGCCAGCATTATGGGGGTCAGGGGGGATAAAGGCTACACCTTC
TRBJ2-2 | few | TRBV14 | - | CASSPYRNTGELFF | TGTGCCAGCAGCCCTTACAGGAACACCGGGGAGCTGTTTTTT
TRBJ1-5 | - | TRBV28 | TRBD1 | CASRFSLNRGQIKDSNQPQHF | TGTGCCAGCAGATTCTCGCTAAACCGGGGACAGATTAAAGATAGCAATCAGCCCCAGCATTTT
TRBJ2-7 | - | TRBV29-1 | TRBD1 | CSAKDRGAYEQYF | TGCAGCGCTAAGGACAGGGGGGCCTACGAGCAGTACTTC
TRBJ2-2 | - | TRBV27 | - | CASSTTSLRAGELFF | TGTGCCAGCAGTACCACTTCCCTGAGGGCCGGGGAGCTGTTTTTT
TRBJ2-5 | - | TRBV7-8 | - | CARLRGTKTQYF | TGTGCCCGCTTACGGGGTACGAAGACCCAGTACTTC
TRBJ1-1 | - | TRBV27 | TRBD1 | CASRPPGGTEAFF | TGTGCCAGCAGACCGCCAGGGGGAACTGAAGCTTTCTTT
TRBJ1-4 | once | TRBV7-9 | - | CASSSPGHVNEKLFF | TGTGCCAGCAGTTCCCCGGGACACGTGAATGAAAAACTGTTTTTT
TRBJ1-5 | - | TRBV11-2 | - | CASSFWGVDQPQHF | TGTGCCAGCAGCTTCTGGGGGGTTGACCAGCCCCAGCATTTT
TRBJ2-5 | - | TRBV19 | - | CASSIRAEETQYF | TGTGCCAGTAGTATCAGGGCTGAGGAGACCCAGTACTTC
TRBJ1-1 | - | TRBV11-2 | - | CASSFTGRNTEAFF | TGTGCCAGCAGCTTTACGGGGCGGAACACTGAAGCTTTCTTT
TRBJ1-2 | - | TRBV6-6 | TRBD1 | CATTRGPAYGYTF | TGTGCCACCACGAGGGGGCCCGCCTATGGCTACACCTTC
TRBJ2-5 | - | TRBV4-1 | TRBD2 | CASSRTSGGQLGETQYF | TGCGCCAGCAGCAGGACTAGCGGGGGTCAACTAGGAGAGACCCAGTACTTC
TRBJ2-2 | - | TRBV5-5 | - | CASSLAQSGGELFF | TGTGCCAGCAGCTTGGCGCAGTCCGGCGGGGAGCTGTTTTTT
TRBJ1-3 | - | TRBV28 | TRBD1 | CASTGQGISSPSGNTIYF | TGTGCCAGCACTGGACAGGGTATATCGAGTCCCTCTGGAAACACCATATATTTT
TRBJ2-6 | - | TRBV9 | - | CASSVEKDSGANVLTF | TGTGCCAGCAGCGTAGAAAAGGACTCTGGGGCCAACGTCCTGACTTTC